Included here is one T cell receptor beta chain sequence, with context. The antigen remains unidentified. These data originate in a study of shared clonotypes between healthy human individuals. Study findings and constraints: Depth of sequencing was expected to influence donor clonotype sharing. Sampling included only blood; tissue repertoires likely differ.

The V gene lost 2 bases and the J gene lost 5 bases, with 10 bases spanning the gap. CDR1 and CDR2 (germline): SGHTA, FQGTGA. The CDR3 has 14 amino acids. Evenly divided among several immunoSEQ plates was the genomic DNA of each subset. Generated by immunoSEQ multiplex PCR, the TCRdb table keeps only in-frame clones and is missing some. There are 520,000 or so clones in the sample; about four fifths occur only once, and under 15% lies in the top ten. V and J are TRBV7-3 and TRBJ2-1; the D gene is possibly TRBD2 (5 bases). Material: PBMCs. This TCR came from a woman aged 40 to 50 in good health. Some clones in this sample may be carry-over from other donors' samples. The CDR3 DNA is TGTGCCAGCAGCTTAGGGCGGGCTAACAATGAGCAGTTCTTC. Its protein product is CASSLGRANNEQFF. Full variable domain (remainder filled in from reference TRBV7-3 and TRBJ2-1): GAGVSQTPSNKVTEKGKYVELRCDPISGHTALYWYRQSLGQGPEFLIYFQGTGAADDSGLPNDRFFAVRPEGSVSTLKIQRTERGDSAVYLCASSLGRANNEQFFGPGTRLTVL.